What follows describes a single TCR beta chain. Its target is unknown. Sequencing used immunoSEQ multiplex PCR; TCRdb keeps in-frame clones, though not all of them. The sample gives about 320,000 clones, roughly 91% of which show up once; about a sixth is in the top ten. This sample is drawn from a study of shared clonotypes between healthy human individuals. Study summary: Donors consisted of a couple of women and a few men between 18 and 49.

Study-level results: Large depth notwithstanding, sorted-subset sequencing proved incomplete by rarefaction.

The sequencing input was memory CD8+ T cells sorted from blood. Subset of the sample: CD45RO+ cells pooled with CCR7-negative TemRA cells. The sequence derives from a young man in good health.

CDR3 loop: CASSVGALPGHSYEQYF. CDR3 coding DNA: TGTGCCAGCAGCGTAGGGGCCCTCCCGGGACACTCCTACGAGCAGTACTTC. The V call is TRBV9, the J call TRBJ2-7, with D possibly being TRBD1 (6 bases). The V end was cut by 0 bases, the J end by 0 bases, with 16 bases between. CDR3 size: 17 residues. CDR1 and CDR2 (germline): SGDLS, YYNGEE. The full variable domain, completed using reference TRBV9 and TRBJ2-7, is DSGVTQTPKHLITATGQRVTLRCSPRSGDLSVYWYQQSLDQGLQFLIQYYNGEERAKGNILERFSAQQFPDLHSELNLSSLELGDSALYFCASSVGALPGHSYEQYFGPGTRLTVT.